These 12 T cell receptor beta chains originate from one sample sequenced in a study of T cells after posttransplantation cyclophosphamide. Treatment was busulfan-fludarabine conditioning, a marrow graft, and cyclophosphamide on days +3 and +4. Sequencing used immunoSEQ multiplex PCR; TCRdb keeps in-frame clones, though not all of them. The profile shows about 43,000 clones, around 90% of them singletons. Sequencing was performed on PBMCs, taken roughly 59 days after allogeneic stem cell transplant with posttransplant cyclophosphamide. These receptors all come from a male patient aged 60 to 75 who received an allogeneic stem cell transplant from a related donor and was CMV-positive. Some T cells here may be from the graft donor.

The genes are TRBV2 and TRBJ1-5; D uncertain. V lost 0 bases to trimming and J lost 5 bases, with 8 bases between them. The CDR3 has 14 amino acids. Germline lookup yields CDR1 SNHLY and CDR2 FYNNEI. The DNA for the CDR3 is TGTGCCAGCAGTGAAGCGAACACCGATCAGCCCCAGCATTTT. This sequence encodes CASSEANTDQPQHF.

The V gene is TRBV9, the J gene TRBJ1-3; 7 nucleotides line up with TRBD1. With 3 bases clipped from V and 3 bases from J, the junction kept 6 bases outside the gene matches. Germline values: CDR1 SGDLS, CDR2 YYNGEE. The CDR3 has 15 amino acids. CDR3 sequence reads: CASSGSGTVGNTIYF. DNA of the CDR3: TGTGCCAGCAGCGGATCCGGGACAGTTGGAAACACCATATATTTT.

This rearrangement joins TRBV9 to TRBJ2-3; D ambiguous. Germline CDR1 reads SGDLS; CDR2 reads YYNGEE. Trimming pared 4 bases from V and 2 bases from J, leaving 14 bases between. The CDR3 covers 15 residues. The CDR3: CASSLQGTNTDTQYF. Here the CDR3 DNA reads TGTGCCAGCAGCCTTCAAGGTACTAACACAGATACGCAGTATTTT.

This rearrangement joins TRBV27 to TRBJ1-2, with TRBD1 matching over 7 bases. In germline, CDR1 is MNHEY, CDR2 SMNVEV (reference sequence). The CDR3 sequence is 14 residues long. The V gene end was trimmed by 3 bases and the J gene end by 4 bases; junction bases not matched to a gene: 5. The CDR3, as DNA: TGTGCCAGCAGTTTTAATAGGGGGCTCTATGGCTACACCTTC. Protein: CASSFNRGLYGYTF.

The CDR3 protein is CASSLTAIGNQPQHF. The CDR3 region has the DNA TGTGCCAGCAGTTTGACAGCTATAGGGAATCAGCCCCAGCATTTT. This chain uses TRBV27 with TRBJ1-5; D is perhaps TRBD1 (5 bases). In germline, CDR1 is MNHEY, CDR2 SMNVEV (reference sequence). V gave up 3 bases and J gave up 4 bases, with 13 bases separating them. This CDR3 is built from 15 residues.

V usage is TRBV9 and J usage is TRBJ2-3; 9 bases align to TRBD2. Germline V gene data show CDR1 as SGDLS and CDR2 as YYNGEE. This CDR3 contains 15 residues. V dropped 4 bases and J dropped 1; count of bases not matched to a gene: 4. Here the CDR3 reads CASSIRLAGTDTQYF. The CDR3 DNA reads TGTGCCAGCAGCATTAGACTAGCGGGCACAGATACGCAGTATTTT.

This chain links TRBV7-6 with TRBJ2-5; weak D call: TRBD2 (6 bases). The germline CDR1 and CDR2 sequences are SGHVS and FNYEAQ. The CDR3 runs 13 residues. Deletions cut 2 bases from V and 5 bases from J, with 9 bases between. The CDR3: CASSLRRGETQYF. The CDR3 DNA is TGTGCCAGCAGCTTACGACGGGGGGAGACCCAGTACTTC.

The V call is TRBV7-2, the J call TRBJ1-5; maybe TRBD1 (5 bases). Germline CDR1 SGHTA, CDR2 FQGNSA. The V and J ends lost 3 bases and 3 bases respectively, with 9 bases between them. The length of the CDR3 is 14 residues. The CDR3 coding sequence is TGTGCCAGCAGCTTGGGGCGGAACAATCAGCCCCAGCATTTT. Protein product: CASSLGRNNQPQHF.

The DNA for the CDR3 is TGCAGTGCTAGATCTCTAGATACGCAGTATTTT. This sequence encodes CSARSLDTQYF. The chain uses TRBV20-1 and TRBJ2-3, with D uncertain. The CDR3 contains 11 residues. V was clipped by 2 bases and J by 5 bases, with 5 bases between them. The germline gives CDR1 DFQATT, CDR2 SNEGSKA (reference sequence).

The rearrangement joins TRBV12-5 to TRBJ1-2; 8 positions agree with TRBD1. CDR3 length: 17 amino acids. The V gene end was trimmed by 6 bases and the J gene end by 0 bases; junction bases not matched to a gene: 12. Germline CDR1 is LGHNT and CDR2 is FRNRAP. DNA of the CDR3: TGTGCTAGTGGGACCACGGGACAGGCCGGCCCTAACTATGGCTACACCTTC. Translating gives CASGTTGQAGPNYGYTF.

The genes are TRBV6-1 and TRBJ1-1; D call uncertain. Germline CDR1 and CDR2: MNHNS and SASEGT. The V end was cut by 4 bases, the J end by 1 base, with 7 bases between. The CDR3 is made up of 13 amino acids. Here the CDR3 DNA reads TGTGCCAGCAGTGGCCGACAGAACACTGAAGCTTTCTTT. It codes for CASSGRQNTEAFF.

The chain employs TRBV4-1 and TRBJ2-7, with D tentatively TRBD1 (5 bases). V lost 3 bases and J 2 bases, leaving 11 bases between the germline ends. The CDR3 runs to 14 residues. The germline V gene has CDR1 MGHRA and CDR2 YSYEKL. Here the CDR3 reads CASSHLGDPYEQYF. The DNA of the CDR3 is TGCGCCAGCAGCCATTTAGGGGATCCCTACGAGCAGTACTTC.